This T cell receptor (beta chain) was sequenced for a study of blood T cell repertoires in COVID-19. Grouping used clinical history reported by participants in a survey and questionnaire. Study processing details: Reference gene primer amplification gave estimated nucleated cell counts. Profiling relied on immunoSEQ multiplex PCR, and the TCRdb table lists in-frame clones only, not all of them. Clone size and the V and J calls come from that table; the DNA yielded D and trimming. The top ten hold roughly 2.5% of the sample, which has hundreds of thousands of clones, approximately 81% seen once. From germline, CDR1 is SGDLS and CDR2 YYNGEE. This CDR3 is 15 amino acids long. The V gene lost 0 bases and the J gene lost 8 bases, with 15 bases spanning the gap.

The receptor was isolated from a woman aged 45-65 years who had recovered from COVID-19. The V gene is TRBV9, the J gene TRBJ2-1; D gene unclear. Material for sequencing was PBMCs or T cells enriched from blood (not recorded which). CDR3 amino acids: CASSVGVSLEHEQFF. The CDR3 DNA is TGTGCCAGCAGCGTAGGGGTTAGCTTAGAGCATGAGCAGTTCTTC.